This TCR beta chain comes out of a study of blood T cells in healthy people across ages. Donors were healthy Caucasian individuals from Russia aged about 6 to 95. Germline V gene data show CDR1 as LGHNA and CDR2 as YSLEER. V lost 3 bases, J lost 5 bases, and 11 bases lay in between. This CDR3 is built from 15 residues. Through a sample-barcoded 5' primer and a J-beta primer mix, a second PCR was run for roughly 7 to 12 cycles. Each TCR beta cDNA got a 12-nucleotide random molecular identifier. TCRdb recomputed calls from the 5' RACE reads with MiXCR, one row per CDR3 protein. The sample holds 550,000 to 700,000 distinct CDR3 sequences, roughly a quarter seen once.

The rearrangement links TRBV4-3 to TRBJ1-6, with D perhaps TRBD1 (5 bases). The specimen was blood. The TCR was taken from a woman in her 70s in good health. The DNA of the CDR3 is TGCGCCAGCAGCCAGGGACGGAAAGATAATTCACCCCTCCACTTT. This translates into CASSQGRKDNSPLHF.